This entry is about one T cell receptor beta chain. The V and J ends lost 3 bases and 1 base respectively, with 15 bases between them. The CDR3 has 15 residues. Germline lookup yields CDR1 SQVTM and CDR2 ANQGSEA. Roughly 0.45 to 1 ug RNA was reverse transcribed with random hexamers. TCRdb reprocessed the immunoSEQ multiplex PCR reads with MiXCR, giving one entry per CDR3 protein. The repertoire consists of 130,000 or so distinct CDR3 sequences, with around 86% occurring once and the leading ten covering around 0.5%. The data originate from a study of CD8 T cells in Susac syndrome. The patients who served as multiple sclerosis controls were treatment-naive and had stable or active relapsing-remitting disease that fulfilled the revised McDonald criteria.

Sequencing was done on a sample of CD8+ T cells from PBMCs. The chain uses TRBV29-1 and TRBJ2-5, with D maybe TRBD2 (6 bases). The TCR originated in a human donor with multiple sclerosis. In DNA, the CDR3 is TGCAGCGTTGACCGATTACACGGGGGCCAAGAGACCCAGTACTTC. Its translation is CSVDRLHGGQETQYF.